One sample yielded the 14 T cell receptor beta chains listed below, sequenced in a study of vaccination effects on CD4 cells after COVID-19. The antigens of these receptors remain unknown. Clones were read by immunoSEQ multiplex PCR, and TCRdb kept only the in-frame ones, dropping some. This sample has some 47,000 clones, with roughly three quarters found just once. After less than 11 days in culture, the CD4+ T cells were isolated. Participants each got two BNT162b2 or mRNA-1273 vaccine doses. This specimen consisted of CD4+ T cells from PBMCs cultured without peptide, obtained after COVID-19 vaccination. These receptors originate from a human donor who received a COVID-19 vaccine.

The rearrangement joins TRBV19 to TRBJ1-5; unclear D gene. V dropped 4 bases and J dropped 6 bases, with 10 bases sitting between them. The V gene's germline CDR1 is LNHDA and CDR2 SQIVND (reference sequence). The CDR3 is made up of 13 amino acids. This CDR3 reads CASSTGSGQPQHF. The CDR3 DNA sequence: TGTGCCAGTAGTACGGGGTCAGGTCAGCCCCAGCATTTT.

V gene TRBV14 combines with J gene TRBJ2-7; 9 nucleotides align to TRBD1. This CDR3 has 15 amino acids. V dropped 4 bases and J dropped 5; count of bases not matched to a gene: 9. Per the germline V gene, CDR1 is SGHDN and CDR2 is FVKESK. The CDR3 here is CASSPGQGRTHEQYF. In DNA, the CDR3 is TGTGCCAGCAGCCCCGGACAGGGGAGAACCCACGAGCAGTACTTC.

J is TRBJ1-1 and V is TRBV5-6; 11 bases fit TRBD1. Trimming took 4 bases from V and 6 from J; bases not matched to a gene: 5. Per germline, CDR1 SGHDT and CDR2 YYEEEE. This CDR3 is built from 14 residues. CDR3 residues: CASSRGQGASEAFF. The CDR3 nucleotides are TGTGCCAGCAGCCGTGGACAGGGGGCATCTGAAGCTTTCTTT.

The V and J genes are TRBV6-6 and TRBJ1-2; TRBD1 is a possible D gene (5 bases). Trimming removed 5 bases at V and 0 bases at J, with 10 bases between. Germline-derived CDR1 and CDR2 are MNHNY and SVGAGI (reference sequence). The CDR3 spans 14 residues. The CDR3 DNA is TGTGCCAGCAGTCGAGACAGCTCTAACTATGGCTACACCTTC. Residues: CASSRDSSNYGYTF.

The V and J genes are TRBV28 and TRBJ2-1; 10 bases agree with TRBD2. The J segment lost 7 bases and the V segment lost 6 bases, leaving 6 bases of the junction unmatched. This CDR3 has 14 residues. From germline, CDR1 is MDHEN and CDR2 SYDVKM. CDR3 sequence (DNA): TGTGCCAGCAGGTCCCTAGCGGGGGCTAATGAGCAGTTCTTC. Its protein is CASRSLAGANEQFF.

This sequence joins TRBV15 and TRBJ1-5, with D maybe TRBD1 (5 bases). The V gene lost 0 bases and the J gene lost 3 bases, with 9 bases spanning the gap. The CDR3 covers 15 residues. The V gene's germline CDR1 is LNHNV and CDR2 YYDKDF (reference sequence). The chain's CDR3 is CATSRDRQLNQPQHF. CDR3 coding DNA: TGTGCCACCAGCAGAGATCGACAGCTCAATCAGCCCCAGCATTTT.

In DNA, the CDR3 is TGTGCCAGCAGCTACCGGGACAGGGGTTCACCCCTCCACTTT. Encoded protein: CASSYRDRGSPLHF. The chain links TRBV5-6 to TRBJ1-6; TRBD1 matches at 10 bases. Germline loops: CDR1 SGHDT, CDR2 YYEEEE. V lost 3 bases, J lost 9 bases, and 3 bases stayed unmatched. The length of the CDR3 is 14 residues.

This clone was picked up a small number of times. The V and J genes are TRBV6-5 and TRBJ2-7; 8 bases are shared with TRBD1. Per germline, CDR1 MNHEY and CDR2 SVGAGI. The J segment lost 3 bases and the V segment lost 8 bases, leaving 12 bases of the junction unmatched. The CDR3 runs 15 residues. The CDR3 DNA follows: TGTGCCAGCGAGATACCCGGACAGGGTCGCTACGAGCAGTACTTC. It encodes CASEIPGQGRYEQYF.

The chain joins TRBV6-1 to TRBJ2-2, with D perhaps being TRBD1 or TRBD2 (5 bases each). The germline V and J ends were trimmed by 1 base and 6 bases, with 18 bases remaining between them. Germline V gene lookup returns CDR1 MNHNS and CDR2 SASEGT. The CDR3 extends over 17 amino acids. Written as DNA, the CDR3 is TGTGCCAGCAGTGAAGGGGGACGAACGGGGATGCCCGGGGAGCTGTTTTTT. Amino acids: CASSEGGRTGMPGELFF.

The chain employs TRBV2 and TRBJ2-6; 9 bases fit TRBD1. Germline V CDR1 and CDR2: SNHLY, FYNNEI. This CDR3 has 19 amino acids. The J segment lost 0 bases and the V segment lost 5 bases, leaving 11 bases of the junction unmatched. CDR3 nucleotides: TGTGCCAGCAGTAACCGGGGACAGGGAGGATTCTCTGGGGCCAACGTCCTGACTTTC. Translated, it gives CASSNRGQGGFSGANVLTF.

The V gene is TRBV6-1, the J gene TRBJ1-2, with a weak D call TRBD1 (5 bases). Trimming removed 0 bases at V and 4 bases at J, with 12 bases between. CDR1 is MNHNS and CDR2 is SASEGT in the germline V gene. The CDR3 loop spans 15 amino acids. CDR3 sequence (DNA): TGTGCCAGCAGTGAAGCTCTTACAGGCCTCTATGGCTACACCTTC. Its protein product is CASSEALTGLYGYTF.

The table lists this clone with a count of one. The chain uses TRBV15 and TRBJ2-3; TRBD2 matches 12 bases. With 0 bases clipped from V and 5 bases from J, the junction kept 6 bases outside the gene matches. The CDR3 has 17 residues. Germline loops: CDR1 LNHNV, CDR2 YYDKDF (reference sequence). CDR3 amino acids: CATSREGLAGGQDTQYF. The CDR3 DNA follows: TGTGCCACCAGCAGAGAAGGGCTAGCGGGGGGGCAAGATACGCAGTATTTT. The variable domain in full, with the rest retrieved from reference TRBV15 and TRBJ2-3, is DAMVIQNPRYQVTQFGKPVTLSCSQTLNHNVMYWYQQKSSQAPKLLFHYYDKDFNNEADTPDNFQSRRPNTSFCFLDIRSPGLGDTAMYLCATSREGLAGGQDTQYFGPGTRLTVL.

V and J are TRBV5-4 and TRBJ2-7; a possible D gene is TRBD2 (6 bases). Germline loops: CDR1 SGHNT, CDR2 YYREEE (reference sequence). This CDR3 has 18 residues. The V gene lost 2 bases and the J gene lost 1 base, with 22 bases spanning the gap. Here the CDR3 DNA reads TGTGCCAGCAGCTTATGGAGCAGAGTTGTGCGGGGATCCTACGAGCAGTACTTC. Translated: CASSLWSRVVRGSYEQYF. Using reference TRBV5-4 and TRBJ2-7 for the parts outside the CDR3, the full variable domain is ETGVTQSPTHLIKTRGQQVTLRCSSQSGHNTVSWYQQALGQGPQFIFQYYREEENGRGNFPPRFSGLQFPNYSSELNVNALELDDSALYLCASSLWSRVVRGSYEQYFGPGTRLTVT.

The J gene is TRBJ1-2, the V gene TRBV6-5, with 8 bases matching TRBD1. The ends lost 4 bases at V and 5 bases at J; junction bases unmatched: 9. CDR1 MNHEY and CDR2 SVGAGI come from the germline V gene. This CDR3 has 15 amino acids. Here the CDR3 DNA reads TGTGCCAGCAGTTCTAGGACAGGGTCGGAGTATGGCTACACCTTC. Translation: CASSSRTGSEYGYTF.